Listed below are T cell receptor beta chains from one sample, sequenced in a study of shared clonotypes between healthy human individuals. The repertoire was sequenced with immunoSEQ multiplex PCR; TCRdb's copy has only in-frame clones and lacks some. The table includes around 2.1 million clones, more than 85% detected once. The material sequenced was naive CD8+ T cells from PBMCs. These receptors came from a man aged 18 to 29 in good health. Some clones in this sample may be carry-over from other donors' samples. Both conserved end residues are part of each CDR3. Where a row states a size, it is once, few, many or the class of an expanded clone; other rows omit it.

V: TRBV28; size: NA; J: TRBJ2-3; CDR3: CASRPIDRGGADTQYF
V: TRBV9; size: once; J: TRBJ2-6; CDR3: CASSESVDSGANVLTF
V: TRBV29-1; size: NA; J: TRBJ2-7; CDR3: CSVVGVGEGRPYEQYF
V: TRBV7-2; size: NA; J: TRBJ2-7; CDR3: CASSSRPGPHYEQYF
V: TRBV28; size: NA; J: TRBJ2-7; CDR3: CASSIPPTGRNEQYF
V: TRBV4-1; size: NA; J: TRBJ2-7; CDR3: CASSQVLGGESSYEQYF
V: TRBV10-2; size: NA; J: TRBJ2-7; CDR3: CASSASGIYEQYF
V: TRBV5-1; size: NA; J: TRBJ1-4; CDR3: CASSLNRRYLNEKLFF
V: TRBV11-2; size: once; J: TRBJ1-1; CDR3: CASSARTGGRPEAFF
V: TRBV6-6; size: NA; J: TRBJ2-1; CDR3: CASSYKADEKGNEQFF
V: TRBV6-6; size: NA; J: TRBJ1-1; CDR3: CASRSYTEAFF
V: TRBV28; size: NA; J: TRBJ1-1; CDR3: CASSFRVGSTEAFF
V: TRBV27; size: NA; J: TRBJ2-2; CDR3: CASSPLVGGGELFF
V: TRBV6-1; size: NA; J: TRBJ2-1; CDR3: CASSEEQGLPGKKQFF
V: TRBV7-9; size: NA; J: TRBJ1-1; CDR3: CASSLRTGDMNTEAFF
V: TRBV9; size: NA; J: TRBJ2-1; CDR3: CASSPGAQGVYNEQFF
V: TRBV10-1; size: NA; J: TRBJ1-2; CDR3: CASSPTANYGYTF
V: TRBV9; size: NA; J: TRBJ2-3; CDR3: CASSPQAGGGTDTQYF
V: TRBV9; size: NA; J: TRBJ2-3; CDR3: CASSTQRRRRGADTQYF
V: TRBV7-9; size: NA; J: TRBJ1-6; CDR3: CASSPLVDREKALHF
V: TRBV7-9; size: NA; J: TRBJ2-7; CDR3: CASSLVQFYEQYF
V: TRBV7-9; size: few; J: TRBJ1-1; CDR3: CASSFPLAEADTEAFF
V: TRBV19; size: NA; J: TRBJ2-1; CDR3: CASSIGQRSRNEQFF
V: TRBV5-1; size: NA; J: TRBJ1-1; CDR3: CASSNGYKAFF
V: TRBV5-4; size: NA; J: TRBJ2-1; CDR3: CASTMELGNEQFF
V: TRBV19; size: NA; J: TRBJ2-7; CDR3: CASMDGSHEQYF
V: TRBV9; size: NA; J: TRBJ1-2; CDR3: CASSDPHEADEFYGYTF
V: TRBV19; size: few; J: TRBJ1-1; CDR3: CASSMSSNTEAFF
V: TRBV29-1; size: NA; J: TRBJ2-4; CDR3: CSVLGGWIENIQYF
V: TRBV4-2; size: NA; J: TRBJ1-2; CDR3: CASSQDMDGLYGYTF
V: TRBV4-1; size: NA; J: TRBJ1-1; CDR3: CASSPGRGDEAFF
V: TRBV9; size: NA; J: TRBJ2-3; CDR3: CASSGGLGRDGTDTQYF
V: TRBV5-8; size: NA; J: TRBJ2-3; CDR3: CASSLGQANTDTQYF
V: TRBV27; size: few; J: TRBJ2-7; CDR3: CASSLAGSYEQYF
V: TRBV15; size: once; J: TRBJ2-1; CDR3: CATSPGLALETYNEQFF
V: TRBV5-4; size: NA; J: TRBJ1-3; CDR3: CASSLGAFSSGNTIYF